These 14 T cell receptor beta chains came from one sample sequenced in a study of T cell responses to AZD1222 COVID-19 vaccine. Profiled with immunoSEQ multiplex PCR; TCRdb holds only in-frame clones, not every one. This table has around 130,000 clones, 93% appearing once. This specimen was peripheral blood, taken on day 0 of AZD1222 vaccination. The source is an adult in good health.

This clone was picked up one time. The rearrangement links TRBV15 to TRBJ1-2; D is undetermined. Germline V gene sequence: CDR1 LNHNV, CDR2 YYDKDF (reference sequence). V was clipped by 3 bases and J by 8 bases, with 16 bases between them. This CDR3 region has 14 residues. This CDR3 is CATSRGSRGLGYTF. The CDR3 nucleotides are TGTGCCACCAGCAGGGGGTCTCGCGGGTTGGGCTACACCTTC.

This clone was recorded once. The CDR3 reads CASSVLAGGPEEQFF. The CDR3, as DNA: TGCGCCAGCAGCGTACTAGCGGGGGGGCCGGAGGAGCAGTTCTTC. The chain is built from TRBV5-1 and TRBJ2-1, with 13 bases that match TRBD2. With V trimmed by 4 bases and J by 10 bases, 8 bases remained unmatched. The CDR3 totals 15 residues. CDR1 SGHRS and CDR2 YFSETQ come from the germline V gene.

Regarding this clone: This specimen includes other DNA sequences encoding the same CDR3. V and J are TRBV7-2 and TRBJ1-3; no clear D gene. The length of the CDR3 is 14 residues. The germline CDR1 and CDR2 sequences are SGHTA and FQGNSA. Trimming took 5 bases from V and 0 from J, leaving 8 bases between them. The CDR3 DNA is TGTGCCAGCAGCCCCGGGGACTCTGGAAACACCATATATTTT. Its translation: CASSPGDSGNTIYF.

This chain uses TRBV15 with TRBJ2-3; 8 positions match TRBD1. The CDR3 is made up of 15 amino acids. The trim removed 4 bases at V and 0 bases at J, leaving 3 bases unmatched. Germline V gene data show CDR1 as LNHNV and CDR2 as YYDKDF (reference sequence). CDR3 sequence: CATSTRTGSTDTQYF. The CDR3 bases are TGTGCCACCAGCACCCGGACAGGGAGCACAGATACGCAGTATTTT.

V and J are TRBV7-4 and TRBJ1-5; D ambiguous. CDR1 is SGHVT and CDR2 is SQSDAQ in the germline V gene. V dropped 9 bases and J dropped 3 bases, with 12 bases sitting between them. This CDR3 has 13 amino acids. The CDR3 reads CARSNRPNQPQHF. As DNA, the CDR3 is TGTGCCAGATCGAACCGACCCAATCAGCCCCAGCATTTT.

This clone was seen a handful of times. The chain joins TRBV19 to TRBJ2-7, with D perhaps given as TRBD1 or TRBD2 (5 bases each). Germline loops: CDR1 LNHDA, CDR2 SQIVND (reference sequence). Trimming left V 5 bases short and J 1 base short, with 9 bases between. The CDR3 spans 13 residues. CDR3: CASSPGRSYEQYF. The CDR3 coding sequence is TGTGCCAGTAGTCCGGGACGGTCCTACGAGCAGTACTTC.

V usage is TRBV28 and J usage is TRBJ1-4; TRBD1 might be the D (5 bases). V was trimmed by 4 bases and J by 5 bases, leaving 11 bases between them. The CDR3 sequence is 14 residues long. The germline V gene has CDR1 MDHEN and CDR2 SYDVKM. CDR3 sequence: CASSSGTENEKLFF. The CDR3 region has the DNA TGTGCCAGCAGTTCCGGGACGGAAAATGAAAAACTGTTTTTT.

The genes are TRBV7-2 and TRBJ1-1; D not certain. Germline loops: CDR1 SGHTA, CDR2 FQGNSA. With 1 base removed from V and 0 bases from J, the gap between germline ends came to 9 bases. The CDR3 is made up of 15 amino acids. CDR3 nucleotides: TGTGCCAGCAGCTTAGGATCCACTGTGAACACTGAAGCTTTCTTT. Its protein is CASSLGSTVNTEAFF.

This sequence joins TRBV29-1 and TRBJ1-1; maybe TRBD1 (5 bases). The CDR3 runs 13 residues. Germline V gene lookup returns CDR1 SQVTM and CDR2 ANQGSEA. Deletions cut 1 base from V and 1 base from J, with 7 bases between. The CDR3 protein is CSVEGTPNTEAFF. The DNA for the CDR3 is TGCAGCGTTGAAGGGACACCGAACACTGAAGCTTTCTTT. The variable domain in full, completed from reference TRBV29-1 and TRBJ1-1, reads SAVISQKPSRDICQRGTSLTIQCQVDSQVTMMFWYRQQPGQSLTLIATANQGSEATYESGFVIDKFPISRPNLTFSTLTVSNMSPEDSSIYLCSVEGTPNTEAFFGQGTRLTVV.

V and J are TRBV5-6 and TRBJ1-2; D not certain. CDR1 SGHDT and CDR2 YYEEEE come from the germline V gene. This CDR3 has 12 residues. The ends were cut back, 3 bases at V and 3 bases at J, with 6 bases in the middle. CDR3 sequence reads: CASSSDHYGYTF. In nucleotides, the CDR3 is TGTGCCAGCAGCTCCGACCACTATGGCTACACCTTC. Supplemented by reference TRBV5-6 and TRBJ1-2, the full variable domain reads DAGVTQSPTHLIKTRGQQVTLRCSPKSGHDTVSWYQQALGQGPQFIFQYYEEEERQRGNFPDRFSGHQFPNYSSELNVNALLLGDSALYLCASSSDHYGYTFGSGTRLTVV.

The chain uses TRBV11-2 and TRBJ2-7, with no clear D. The CDR3 is 17 amino acids. The V gene's germline CDR1 is SGHAT and CDR2 FQNNGV. V was trimmed by 5 bases and J by 8 bases, leaving 28 bases between them. The CDR3 DNA is TGTGCCAGCAGCGCCTGGGTCCTACCCGGTTGGGGTTCGAAGCAGTACTTC. The encoded protein is CASSAWVLPGWGSKQYF.

This clone was seen only once. The genes are TRBV2 and TRBJ2-1; 7 bases are a match to TRBD1. The CDR3 sequence is 14 residues long. Germline V lookup: CDR1 SNHLY, CDR2 FYNNEI. The J segment lost 3 bases and the V segment lost 5 bases, leaving 4 bases of the junction unmatched. CDR3 sequence reads: CASSKGAGYNEQFF. The DNA for the CDR3 is TGTGCCAGCAGTAAGGGGGCAGGCTACAATGAGCAGTTCTTC.

V usage is TRBV18 and J usage is TRBJ1-6, with TRBD1 identical over 10 bases. V was pared by 4 bases and J by 7 bases, with 4 bases of the junction left unmatched. Germline V lookup: CDR1 KGHSH, CDR2 LQKENI. The CDR3 runs to 15 residues. The CDR3 DNA sequence: TGTGCCAGCTCACAAGGGACAGGGGCGAATTCACCCCTCCACTTT. Translating it yields CASSQGTGANSPLHF.

The gene calls are TRBV7-8 and TRBJ1-4; D unresolved. The length of the CDR3 is 14 residues. With 2 bases removed from V and 0 bases from J, the gap between germline ends came to 4 bases. Germline CDR1 SGHVS, CDR2 FQNEAQ. This chain's CDR3 is CASSLSSTNEKLFF. The CDR3 nucleotides are TGTGCCAGCAGCTTATCCTCAACTAATGAAAAACTGTTTTTT.